This TCR beta chain was obtained from a study of shared clonotypes between healthy human individuals. Study outcomes and limitations: Naive subsets generally exceeded memory subsets in estimated richness.

Every donor was a Caucasian adult from Nashville, Tennessee. The germline gives CDR1 SEHNR, CDR2 FQNEAQ (reference sequence). Trimming took off 2 bases at V and 8 bases at J, with 16 bases between the two ends. The CDR3 has 15 amino acids. Profiled with immunoSEQ multiplex PCR; TCRdb holds only in-frame clones, not every one. The repertoire consists of 2 million to 2.5 million clones, with about 94% occurring once and the leading ten covering 0.1% to 0.15%. Note on this clone: The antigen is undetermined.

The chain links TRBV7-9 to TRBJ2-1; D unresolved. The sequence derives from a man aged 18 to 30 in good health. Sequenced input: naive CD4+ T cells sorted from blood. Stated subset: CD45RA+ positively selected. The CDR3 bases are TGTGCCAGCAGCTTAACGGGCCAAAGATTGCATGAGCAGTTCTTC. Its protein is CASSLTGQRLHEQFF.